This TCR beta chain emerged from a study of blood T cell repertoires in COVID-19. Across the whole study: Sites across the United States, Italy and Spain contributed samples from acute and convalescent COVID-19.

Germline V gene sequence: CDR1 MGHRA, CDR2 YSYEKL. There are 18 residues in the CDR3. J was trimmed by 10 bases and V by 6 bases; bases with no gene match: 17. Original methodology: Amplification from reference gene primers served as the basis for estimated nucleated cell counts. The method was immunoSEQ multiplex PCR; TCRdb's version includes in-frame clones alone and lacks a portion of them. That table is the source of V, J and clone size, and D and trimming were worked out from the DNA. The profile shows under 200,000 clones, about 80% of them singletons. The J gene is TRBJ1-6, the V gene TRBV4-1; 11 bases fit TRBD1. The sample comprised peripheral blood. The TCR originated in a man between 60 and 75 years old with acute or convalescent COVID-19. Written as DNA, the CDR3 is TGCGCCAGCAGTCTCGATCTGGGACAGGGGGGCAAGCGATCACCCCTCCACTTT. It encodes CASSLDLGQGGKRSPLHF.